The clone carrying this T cell receptor beta chain was seen more than once but under ten times. The sample belongs to a study of T-cell reconstitution after alpha-beta-depleted transplantation in children. Molecular barcoding with unique molecular identifiers was used for the TCRbeta library. TCRdb fed the PCR reads into MiXCR, producing one record per CDR3 protein. Among 250,000 to 350,000 distinct CDR3 sequences listed, almost 10% were seen once. CDR1 and CDR2 (germline): SGHAT, FQNNGV. The CDR3 extends over 17 amino acids. V shed 2 bases, J shed 3 bases, and the junction held 8 bases outside the gene matches.

This sample comprised PBMCs from the stem cell graft donor, obtained from the stem cell graft. The TCR comes from a human donor who donated a stem cell graft to a child with SCID. The chain carries TRBV11-2 and TRBJ2-3; 10 bases are a match to TRBD2. CDR3 loop: CASSLNPSGGPTDTQYF. DNA of the CDR3: TGTGCCAGCAGCTTAAATCCTAGCGGGGGCCCTACAGATACGCAGTATTTT.